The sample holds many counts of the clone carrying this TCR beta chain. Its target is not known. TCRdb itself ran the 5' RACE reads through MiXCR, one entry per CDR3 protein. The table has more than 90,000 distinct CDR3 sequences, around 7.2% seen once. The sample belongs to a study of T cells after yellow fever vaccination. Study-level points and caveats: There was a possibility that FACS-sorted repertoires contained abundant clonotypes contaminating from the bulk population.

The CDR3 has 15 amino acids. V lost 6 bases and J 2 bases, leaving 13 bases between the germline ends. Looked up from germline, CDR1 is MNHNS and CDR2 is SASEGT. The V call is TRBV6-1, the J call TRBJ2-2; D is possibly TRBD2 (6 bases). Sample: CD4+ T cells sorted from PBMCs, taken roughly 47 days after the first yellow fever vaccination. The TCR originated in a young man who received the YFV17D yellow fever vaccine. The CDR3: CASSRGGSNTGELFF. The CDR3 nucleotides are TGTGCCAGCAGCCGCGGAGGGAGCAACACCGGGGAGCTGTTTTTT.